The 12 T cell receptor beta chains listed next were all sequenced from one sample in a study of blood T cell repertoires in COVID-19. Produced via immunoSEQ multiplex PCR; TCRdb's table is partial and in-frame only. Among under 350,000 clones listed, 80% to 90% were seen once. Sequencing input: peripheral blood. The receptors were sampled from a man aged 35 to 55 with acute or convalescent COVID-19.

This clone has a single count. V gene TRBV6-6 combines with J gene TRBJ2-7; 7 positions match TRBD1. CDR1 is MNHNY and CDR2 is SVGAGI in the germline V gene (reference sequence). The V gene end was trimmed by 5 bases and the J gene end by 5 bases; junction bases not matched to a gene: 6. This CDR3 region has 13 residues. For the CDR3, the DNA is TGTGCCAGCAGTGGCCAGACAGGGCACGAGCAGTACTTC. Amino acids: CASSGQTGHEQYF.

V is TRBV7-8 and J is TRBJ2-3, with D possibly TRBD1 on 6 matching bases. This CDR3 spans 14 amino acids. Trimming took 3 bases from V and 2 from J, leaving 9 bases between them. CDR1 and CDR2 from the germline V gene are SGHVS and FQNEAQ. In DNA, the CDR3 is TGTGCCAGCAGCTTGGGACATCTCACAGATACGCAGTATTTT. Its translation: CASSLGHLTDTQYF.

The J gene is TRBJ2-6, the V gene TRBV6-6; D ambiguous. This CDR3 region has 15 residues. Germline V gene sequence: CDR1 MNHNY, CDR2 SVGAGI (reference sequence). With 6 bases removed from V and 0 bases from J, the gap between germline ends came to 9 bases. CDR3 nucleotide sequence: TGTGCCAGCAGCCCGGCTAGCTCTGGGGCCAACGTCCTGACTTTC. Protein sequence: CASSPASSGANVLTF.

V gene TRBV5-4 combines with J gene TRBJ1-5; D is possibly TRBD1 (5 bases). The ends were cut back, 1 base at V and 5 bases at J, with 10 bases in the middle. CDR1 is SGHNT, CDR2 YYREEE, per germline (reference sequence). There are 14 residues in the CDR3. The CDR3 sequence: CASSLYGRDQPQHF. CDR3 nucleotides: TGTGCCAGCAGCTTGTACGGCAGGGATCAGCCCCAGCATTTT.

The chain is built from TRBV6-5 and TRBJ1-2, with D possibly TRBD1 on 6 matching bases. Germline V gene lookup returns CDR1 MNHEY and CDR2 SVGAGI. The CDR3 is made up of 15 amino acids. Trimming took 6 bases from V and 0 from J, leaving 14 bases between them. For the CDR3, the DNA is TGTGCCAGCAGCGACCGGGACACAGCTAACTATGGCTACACCTTC. Protein product: CASSDRDTANYGYTF.

The chain combines TRBV5-1 with TRBJ2-3; D might be TRBD1 (6 bases). The CDR3 length is 15 residues. Germline CDR1 and CDR2: SGHRS and YFSETQ. Trimming cost V 0 bases and J 3 bases, with 11 bases left between them. CDR3 amino acids: CASSLGGRWTDTQYF. CDR3 in DNA: TGCGCCAGCAGCTTGGGGGGGCGTTGGACAGATACGCAGTATTTT.

This chain uses TRBV6-2 or TRBV6-3 with TRBJ2-7; 9 bases fit TRBD1. This CDR3 comprises 16 residues. Germline loops: CDR1 MNHEY, CDR2 SVGEGT. J gave up 3 bases and V 2 bases, and 8 bases lay outside the gene matches. The CDR3 is CASSYITGTGIYEQYF. As DNA, the CDR3 is TGTGCCAGCAGTTACATTACCGGGACAGGGATCTACGAGCAGTACTTC.

The chain has TRBV5-6 and TRBJ1-6; 8 bases agree with TRBD1. Germline loops: CDR1 SGHDT, CDR2 YYEEEE. Trimming removed 0 bases from V and 7 bases from J; junction bases left unmatched: 0. CDR3 length: 14 amino acids. CDR3 loop: CASSLAGGNSPLHF. The CDR3 nucleotides read TGTGCCAGCAGCTTGGCAGGGGGCAATTCACCCCTCCACTTT.

The chain couples TRBV5-1 to TRBJ2-3; 9 positions agree with TRBD2. Germline CDR1 is SGHRS and CDR2 is YFSETQ. Trimming at V came to 5 bases and at J to 1 base, leaving 2 bases not matched to a gene. There are 14 residues in the CDR3. For the CDR3, the DNA is TGCGCCAGCAGTTCTAGCGGGGGCACAGATACGCAGTATTTT. This sequence encodes CASSSSGGTDTQYF.

This chain links TRBV15 with TRBJ1-3, with D unclear. The CDR3 covers 15 residues. V was shortened by 2 bases and J by 4 bases, with 12 bases between the two germline ends. The germline gives CDR1 LNHNV, CDR2 YYDKDF (reference sequence). For the CDR3, the DNA is TGTGCCACCAGCAGAAGAAACTCGTGGGGAAACACCATATATTTT. This sequence encodes CATSRRNSWGNTIYF. Full variable domain (outside the CDR3, taken from reference TRBV15 and TRBJ1-3): DAMVIQNPRYQVTQFGKPVTLSCSQTLNHNVMYWYQQKSSQAPKLLFHYYDKDFNNEADTPDNFQSRRPNTSFCFLDIRSPGLGDTAMYLCATSRRNSWGNTIYFGEGSWLTVV.

The rearrangement uses TRBV5-1 and TRBJ2-5; D is possibly TRBD1 (6 bases). This CDR3 is built from 15 residues. V dropped 5 bases and J dropped 2 bases, with 16 bases sitting between them. CDR1 and CDR2 from the germline V gene are SGHRS and YFSETQ. The CDR3 protein is CASRPLMGQQETQYF. The CDR3, as DNA: TGCGCCAGCAGGCCTCTGATGGGACAACAAGAGACCCAGTACTTC.

V and J are TRBV5-6 and TRBJ2-4, with D maybe TRBD1 (6 bases). Trimming cost V 0 bases and J 9 bases, with 13 bases left between them. Germline values: CDR1 SGHDT, CDR2 YYEEEE. The CDR3 runs to 14 residues. The CDR3, as DNA: TGTGCCAGCAGCTTGGGGCAGGGGATCCGCATTCAGTACTTC. Its protein product is CASSLGQGIRIQYF.